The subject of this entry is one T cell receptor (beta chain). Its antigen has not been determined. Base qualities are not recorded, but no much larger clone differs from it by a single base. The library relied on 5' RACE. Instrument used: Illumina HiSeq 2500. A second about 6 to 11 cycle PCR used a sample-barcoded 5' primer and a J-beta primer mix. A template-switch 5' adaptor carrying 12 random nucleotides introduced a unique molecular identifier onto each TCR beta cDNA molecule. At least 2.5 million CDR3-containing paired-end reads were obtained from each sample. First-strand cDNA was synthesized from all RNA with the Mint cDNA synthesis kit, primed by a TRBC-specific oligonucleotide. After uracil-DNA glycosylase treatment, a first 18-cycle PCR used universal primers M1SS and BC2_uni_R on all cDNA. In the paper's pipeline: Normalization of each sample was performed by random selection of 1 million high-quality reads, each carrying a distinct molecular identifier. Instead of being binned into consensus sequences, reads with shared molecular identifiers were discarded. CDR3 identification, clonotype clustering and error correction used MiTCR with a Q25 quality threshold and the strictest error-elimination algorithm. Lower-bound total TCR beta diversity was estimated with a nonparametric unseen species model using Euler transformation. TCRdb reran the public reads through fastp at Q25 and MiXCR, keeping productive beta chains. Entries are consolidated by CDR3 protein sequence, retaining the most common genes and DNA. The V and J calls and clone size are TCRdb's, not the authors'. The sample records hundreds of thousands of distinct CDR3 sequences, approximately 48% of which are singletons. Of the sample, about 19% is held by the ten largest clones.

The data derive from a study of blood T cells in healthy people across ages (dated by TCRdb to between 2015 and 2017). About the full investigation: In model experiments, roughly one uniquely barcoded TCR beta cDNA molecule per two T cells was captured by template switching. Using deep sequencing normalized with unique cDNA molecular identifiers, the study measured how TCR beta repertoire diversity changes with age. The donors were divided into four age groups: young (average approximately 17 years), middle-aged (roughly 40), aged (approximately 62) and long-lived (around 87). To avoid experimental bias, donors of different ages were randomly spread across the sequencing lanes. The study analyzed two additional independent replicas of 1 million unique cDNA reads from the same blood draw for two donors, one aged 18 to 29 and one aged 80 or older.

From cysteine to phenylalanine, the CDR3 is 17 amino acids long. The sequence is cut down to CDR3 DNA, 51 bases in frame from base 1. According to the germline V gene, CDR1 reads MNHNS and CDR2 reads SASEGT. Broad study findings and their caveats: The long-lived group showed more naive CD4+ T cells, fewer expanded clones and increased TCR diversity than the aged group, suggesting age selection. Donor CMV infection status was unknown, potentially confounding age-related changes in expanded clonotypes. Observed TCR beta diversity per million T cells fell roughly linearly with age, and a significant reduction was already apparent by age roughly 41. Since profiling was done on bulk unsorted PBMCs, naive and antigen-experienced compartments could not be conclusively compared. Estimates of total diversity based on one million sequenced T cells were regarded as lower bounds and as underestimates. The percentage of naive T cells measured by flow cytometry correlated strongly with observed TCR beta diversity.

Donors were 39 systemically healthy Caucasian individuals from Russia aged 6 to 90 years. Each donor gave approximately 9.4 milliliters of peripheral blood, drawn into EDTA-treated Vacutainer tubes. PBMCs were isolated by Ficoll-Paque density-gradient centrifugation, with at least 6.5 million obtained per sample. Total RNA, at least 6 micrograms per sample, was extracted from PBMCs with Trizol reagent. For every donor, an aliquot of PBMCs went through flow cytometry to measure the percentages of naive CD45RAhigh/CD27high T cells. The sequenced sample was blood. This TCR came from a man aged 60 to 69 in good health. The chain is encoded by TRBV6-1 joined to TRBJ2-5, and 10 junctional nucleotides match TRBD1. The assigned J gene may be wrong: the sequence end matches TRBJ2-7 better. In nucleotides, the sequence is TGTGCCAGCAGTCTCTACCCTGGACAGGGGGTTTTCCACGAGCAGTACTTC. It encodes CASSLYPGQGVFHEQYF.